This T cell receptor (beta chain) is from a study of blood T cell repertoires in COVID-19 (dated by TCRdb to 2018 to 2020). Context from the whole study: Samples covering the acute and convalescent phases of COVID-19 were provided by collaborators in the United States, Italy and Spain. The samples were drawn from two sources: the first 160 participants of the ongoing ImmuneRACE study, and 950 to 1,500 subjects contributed by 6 global collaborators. Where HLA class I and class II types were available, the types were taken from metadata supplied by the sample provider, not from assay-based typing. The sample metadata nearly always contained a de-identified subject ID, COVID-19 status, age in years and sex. The prospective study material was composed of cDNA or gDNA derived from T cells, B-cell-depleted T cells, or PBMCs. The repertoires were released in a freely available public database meant as a resource for research on the immune response to SARS-CoV-2. The dataset comprised deeply sampled blood TCRbeta repertoires from subjects exposed to, actively infected with, or recovered from COVID-19.

The collaborating institutions used their own protocols to collect whole blood in K2EDTA tubes. For TCRbeta analysis, collaborators shipped samples as frozen whole blood, isolated PBMCs, or DNA extracted from either of those sample types. CDR1 and CDR2, per the germline V gene, are SQVTM and ANQGSEA. Trimmed from V: 3 bases; trimmed from J: 5 bases; junction bases lacking a gene match: 6. The CDR3 covers 13 residues, taking in both the cysteine and the phenylalanine. The read is trimmed to its CDR3 DNA, 39 bases read in frame from base 1. TCRbeta CDR3 regions were amplified from genomic DNA by means of the immunoSEQ Assay, a bias-controlled multiplex PCR. On the authors' methods: The number of nucleated cells in each sample was estimated by amplification of reference gene primers within the assay. Sequence reads were collapsed and filtered to measure the absolute abundance of every unique TCRbeta CDR3 rearrangement. For each sample, productive Simpson clonality was calculated as the square root of Simpson's diversity index across productive rearrangements. TCRdb limited this immuneACCESS table to in-frame rearrangements with V and J called. A share of clones is missing; checked studies link under half to unresolved V genes, and the rest is unexplained. D and trimming come from the DNA, and the V and J calls and clone size come from that table. The sample contains 210,000 or so clones, around 75% of them found a single time. Of the sample, about 5% is held by the ten largest clones.

Broad study findings and their caveats: The quantity of clinical and demographic metadata differed by source and by participant and was supplied without curation.

As for this clone: Its antigen target is currently unknown. Base quality data are lacking; no much larger clone is found one base away.

The sequence was collected from a human donor in a cohort sampled during active COVID-19. The chain employs TRBV29-1 and TRBJ2-7; TRBD1 lines up with 8 middle nucleotides. The sample consisted of peripheral blood. The sequenced DNA is TGCAGCGTTGATCACAGGGGGTTCGACGAGCAGTACTTC. Its protein product is CSVDHRGFDEQYF.